These 18 T cell receptor beta chains came from one sample sequenced in a study of control samples from healthy donors and cancer patients. TCRdb's table, derived via immunoSEQ multiplex PCR, lists solely in-frame clones and lacks some. The sample yields approximately 220,000 clones, around 94% seen once. Sequencing used blood. The receptors were gathered from a man aged 50 to 60 in good health.

The J gene is TRBJ1-5, the V gene TRBV6-6; unclear D gene. This CDR3 contains 13 residues. The germline gives CDR1 MNHNY, CDR2 SVGAGI (reference sequence). Trimming took 8 bases from V and 0 from J, leaving 8 bases between them. CDR3 sequence (DNA): TGTGCCAGCCGAGGGAGTAGCAATCAGCCCCAGCATTTT. Its protein is CASRGSSNQPQHF.

The chain has TRBV19 and TRBJ1-2; 11 positions match TRBD1. CDR1 is LNHDA and CDR2 is SQIVND in the germline V gene (reference sequence). With V trimmed by 9 bases and J by 5 bases, 5 bases remained unmatched. The length of the CDR3 is 13 residues. The CDR3 nucleotides are TGTGCCAGCCAGGACAGGGGGCTTTATGGCTACACCTTC. Residues: CASQDRGLYGYTF.

The rearrangement links TRBV4-3 to TRBJ2-1; D ambiguous. Looked up from germline, CDR1 is LGHNA and CDR2 is YSLEER. Trimming shortened V by 1 base and J by 3 bases, and 7 bases separated the two germline ends. The CDR3 sequence is 14 residues long. The CDR3, as DNA: TGCGCCAGCAGCCAAGTTTTGGGCTACAATGAGCAGTTCTTC. This gives the protein CASSQVLGYNEQFF.

This chain connects TRBV20-1 to TRBJ2-1, with D perhaps matching TRBD2 (7 bases). Germline V gives CDR1 DFQATT, CDR2 SNEGSKA (reference sequence). V lost 3 bases and J lost 8, with 11 bases in between. The CDR3 consists of 12 residues. CDR3 loop: CSASFGGHEQFF. CDR3 DNA: TGCAGTGCTAGTTTCGGGGGGCATGAGCAGTTCTTC.

The J gene is TRBJ2-5, the V gene TRBV27; D is unclear. The V gene lost 6 bases and the J gene lost 2 bases, with 13 bases spanning the gap. CDR1 and CDR2 from the germline V gene are MNHEY and SMNVEV (reference sequence). The CDR3 sequence is 14 residues long. The CDR3 bases are TGTGCCAGCAGGGGGAAGTTGGGGCAAGAGACCCAGTACTTC. Translated, it gives CASRGKLGQETQYF.

A single count supports this clone. This chain links TRBV30 with TRBJ2-5, with D possibly matching TRBD2 (6 bases). CDR3 length equals 13 residues. Looked up from germline, CDR1 is GTSNPN and CDR2 is SVGIG (reference sequence). Trimming shortened V by 0 bases and J by 7 bases, and 12 bases separated the two germline ends. Here the CDR3 reads CAWSVLGEATQYF. The CDR3 bases are TGTGCCTGGAGTGTACTGGGGGAGGCGACCCAGTACTTC.

This clone was seen a handful of times. The chain joins TRBV6-5 to TRBJ1-2, with 7 bases lining up with TRBD1. Losses at the gene ends were 4 bases for V and 8 bases for J; bases not matched to a gene: 7. The CDR3 has 13 residues. Germline CDR1 MNHEY, CDR2 SVGAGI. The CDR3 here is CASSFRQGRGYTF. CDR3 DNA sequence: TGTGCCAGCAGTTTCCGACAGGGCCGGGGCTACACCTTC.

V gene TRBV6-5 combines with J gene TRBJ2-5, with D unclear. The CDR3 runs to 14 residues. V dropped 8 bases and J dropped 1 base, with 14 bases sitting between them. Germline-derived CDR1 and CDR2 are MNHEY and SVGAGI. CDR3 sequence: CASGSRNTQETQYF. The DNA of the CDR3 is TGTGCCAGCGGTTCTAGGAACACCCAAGAGACCCAGTACTTC.

The chain has TRBV24-1 and TRBJ1-4, with 10 bases identical to TRBD1. The J segment lost 5 bases and the V segment lost 2 bases, leaving 1 base of the junction unmatched. CDR1 KGHDR and CDR2 SFDVKD come from the germline V gene. CDR3 length: 15 amino acids. In nucleotides, the CDR3 is TGTGCCACCAGTGATTCGGGACAGGGGAATGAAAAACTGTTTTTT. The encoded protein is CATSDSGQGNEKLFF.

The chain carries TRBV11-2 and TRBJ1-3; D remains unclear. The V end was cut by 5 bases, the J end by 0 bases, with 5 bases between. Germline V gene lookup returns CDR1 SGHAT and CDR2 FQNNGV. CDR3 length: 13 amino acids. The CDR3 DNA is TGTGCCAGCAGCCAAAGCTCTGGAAACACCATATATTTT. It specifies CASSQSSGNTIYF.

The chain is built from TRBV2 and TRBJ1-3; 9 nucleotides align to TRBD1. Germline-derived CDR1 and CDR2 are SNHLY and FYNNEI. J lost 0 bases, V lost 8 bases, and 8 bases had no gene match. The length of the CDR3 is 16 residues. CDR3 DNA sequence: TGTGCCAGCGTCCGGGACAGGGCATACTCTGGAAACACCATATATTTT. It codes for CASVRDRAYSGNTIYF.

The CDR3 is CASSLARTSGGGSEQYF. In DNA form, the CDR3 reads TGCGCCAGCAGCTTGGCCCGGACTAGCGGGGGTGGTAGCGAGCAGTACTTC. The rearrangement uses TRBV5-1 and TRBJ2-7; 13 bases fit TRBD2. This CDR3 region has 17 residues. The J segment lost 6 bases and the V segment lost 0 bases, leaving 9 bases of the junction unmatched. CDR1 is SGHRS, CDR2 YFSETQ, per germline.

In its sample, this clone was seen a few times. CDR3 loop: CSASGQGSTGELFF. CDR3 DNA sequence: TGCAGTGCTAGTGGGCAGGGGTCCACCGGGGAGCTGTTTTTT. This chain connects TRBV20-1 to TRBJ2-2, with D perhaps TRBD1 (6 bases). Between the trimmed V and J ends, which lost 3 bases and 4 bases, there was a span of 12 bases. The CDR3 runs to 14 residues. CDR1 is DFQATT, CDR2 SNEGSKA, per germline (reference sequence).

The chain couples TRBV3-1 (or the pseudogene TRBV3-2) to TRBJ2-5; D unresolved. Germline V gene data show CDR1 as LGHDT and CDR2 as YNNKEL (reference sequence). The CDR3 extends over 14 amino acids. V gave up 0 bases and J gave up 4 bases, with 9 bases separating them. In DNA, the CDR3 is TGTGCCAGCAGCCAAGATCTAGGCCGAGAGACCCAGTACTTC. It is translated as CASSQDLGRETQYF.

This chain links TRBV28 with TRBJ1-1; the D is unclear. Germline CDR1 MDHEN, CDR2 SYDVKM. The CDR3 sequence is 16 residues long. The V end was cut by 7 bases, the J end by 8 bases, with 26 bases between. DNA of the CDR3: TGTGCCAGCAAAAGGGATTTGGCGAATGGGATTAAAGAAGCTTTCTTT. This gives the protein CASKRDLANGIKEAFF.

The rearrangement uses TRBV19 and TRBJ2-1, with D possibly being TRBD1 (6 bases). Looked up from germline, CDR1 is LNHDA and CDR2 is SQIVND (reference sequence). This CDR3 is built from 13 residues. V gave up 7 bases and J gave up 8 bases, with 15 bases separating them. Here the CDR3 reads CASMIQGFDEQFF. The CDR3, as DNA: TGTGCCAGTATGATACAGGGTTTCGATGAGCAGTTCTTC.

The chain combines TRBV6-5 with TRBJ1-5; unclear D gene. Trimming pared 7 bases from V and 7 bases from J, leaving 14 bases between. The CDR3 runs 13 residues. Germline CDR1 reads MNHEY; CDR2 reads SVGAGI. CDR3 nucleotides: TGTGCCAGCATGGGCGGAGGGTTACAGCCCCAGCATTTT. Encoded protein: CASMGGGLQPQHF.

The V call is TRBV29-1, the J call TRBJ2-7, with 8 bases identical to TRBD2. The CDR3 has 12 amino acids. CDR1 is SQVTM, CDR2 ANQGSEA, per germline. The trim removed 5 bases at V and 5 bases at J, leaving 5 bases unmatched. The DNA for the CDR3 is TGCAGCGTTCACGGGGGGGGCGACGAGCAGTACTTC. Translation: CSVHGGGDEQYF.